The 12 T cell receptor beta chains in this list originate from one sample, sequenced in a study of T cell responses to AZD1222 COVID-19 vaccine. Produced via immunoSEQ multiplex PCR; TCRdb's table is partial and in-frame only. The sample lists under 150,000 clones; around 93% were seen once. The material was peripheral blood, obtained on day 0 of AZD1222 vaccination. The receptor set was obtained from an adult in good health.

The V and J genes are TRBV6-1 and TRBJ2-7, with a possible D match to TRBD2 (6 bases). The CDR3 contains 14 residues. In germline, CDR1 is MNHNS, CDR2 SASEGT. V was shortened by 9 bases and J by 6 bases, with 21 bases between the two germline ends. CDR3 region: CASSGSGPTGEQYF. CDR3 DNA: TGTGCCAGTAGCGGTTCGGGCCCGACGGGCGAGCAGTACTTC.

The chain is built from TRBV20-1 and TRBJ2-5; no clear D gene. The CDR3 spans 15 residues. Trimming removed 3 bases at V and 2 bases at J, with 16 bases between. The germline V gene has CDR1 DFQATT and CDR2 SNEGSKA (reference sequence). CDR3 amino acids: CSASGVVEAQETQYF. CDR3 bases: TGCAGTGCTAGTGGGGTTGTAGAGGCTCAAGAGACCCAGTACTTC.

This clone appeared once. This chain connects TRBV30 to TRBJ2-1, with 9 bases matching TRBD2. The J segment lost 1 base and the V segment lost 6 bases, leaving 1 base of the junction unmatched. The CDR3 totals 13 residues. Germline values: CDR1 GTSNPN, CDR2 SVGIG (reference sequence). CDR3 DNA sequence: TGTGCCTGCAGCGGGAGGTCCTACAATGAGCAGTTCTTC. The encoded protein is CACSGRSYNEQFF.

In nucleotides, the CDR3 is TGTGCCACCAGTGGGGCGAGTGGGTATCAGCCCCAGCATTTT. As protein: CATSGASGYQPQHF. The rearrangement links TRBV24-1 to TRBJ1-5, with D uncertain. V was cut by 5 bases and J by 5 bases, with 12 bases left in between. CDR1 is KGHDR and CDR2 is SFDVKD in the germline V gene. The CDR3 is 14 residues long.

The CDR3 DNA reads as TGTGCCAGCAGCTCCCCTTTACCCACTAGCGGGGTTAACAATGAGCAGTTCTTC. Its translation is CASSSPLPTSGVNNEQFF. V and J are TRBV11-2 and TRBJ2-1; 10 positions agree with TRBD2. The V gene's germline CDR1 is SGHAT and CDR2 FQNNGV. Trimming cost V 4 bases and J 5 bases; bases outside gene matches: 14. The length of the CDR3 is 18 residues.

This rearrangement joins TRBV30 to TRBJ1-5; D may be TRBD1 (5 bases). The germline gives CDR1 GTSNPN, CDR2 SVGIG (reference sequence). V was pared by 0 bases and J by 0 bases, with 6 bases between. This CDR3 comprises 14 residues. The CDR3 region has the DNA TGTGCCTGGAGTGTAGACAGTAGCAATCAGCCCCAGCATTTT. Its protein is CAWSVDSSNQPQHF. Variable domain in full (rest from reference TRBV30 and TRBJ1-5): SQTIHQWPATLVQPVGSPLSLECTVEGTSNPNLYWYRQAAGRGLQLLFYSVGIGQISSEVPQNLSASRPQDRQFILSSKKLLLSDSGFYLCAWSVDSSNQPQHFGDGTRLSIL.

The J gene is TRBJ1-6, the V gene TRBV7-9; no reliable D call. Germline values: CDR1 SEHNR, CDR2 FQNEAQ (reference sequence). V lost 7 bases and J lost 7, with 17 bases in between. The CDR3 has 15 amino acids. CDR3 loop: CASMLDTTVNSPLHF. CDR3 nucleotides: TGTGCCAGCATGCTAGACACTACCGTAAATTCACCCCTCCACTTT.

This chain uses TRBV7-3 with TRBJ2-5, with 10 positions matching TRBD1. The CDR3 is 16 amino acids. V lost 1 base, J lost 5 bases, and 7 bases stayed unmatched. From germline, CDR1 is SGHTA and CDR2 FQGTGA. CDR3 DNA: TGTGCCAGCAGCTTAAAGCGACAGGGGGCTCGGGAGACCCAGTACTTC. Amino acid sequence: CASSLKRQGARETQYF.

The V and J genes are TRBV7-3 and TRBJ1-1, with 9 bases fitting TRBD1. V lost 3 bases and J lost 5; bases outside the gene matches: 4. Per the germline V gene, CDR1 is SGHTA and CDR2 is FQGTGA. The CDR3 loop spans 14 amino acids. The CDR3 sequence: CASSLGQGSTEAFF. The CDR3 region has the DNA TGTGCCAGCAGCTTGGGACAGGGAAGTACTGAAGCTTTCTTT.

The V gene is TRBV28, the J gene TRBJ1-1; D is possibly TRBD1 (5 bases). There are 13 residues in the CDR3. Germline-derived CDR1 and CDR2 are MDHEN and SYDVKM. V dropped 2 bases and J dropped 6 bases, with 10 bases sitting between them. CDR3: CASSLSQGPEAFF. CDR3 coding DNA: TGTGCCAGCAGTTTAAGTCAGGGACCTGAAGCTTTCTTT.

This clone appeared once. J is TRBJ2-7 and V is TRBV6-5, with D possibly being TRBD1 (5 bases). CDR1 MNHEY and CDR2 SVGAGI come from the germline V gene. Deletions cut 6 bases from V and 2 bases from J, with 14 bases between. The CDR3 consists of 14 residues. CDR3 sequence (DNA): TGTGCCAGCAGACACTACAGGAGACCCTACGAGCAGTACTTC. Its protein is CASRHYRRPYEQYF.

The V gene is TRBV10-3, the J gene TRBJ1-2; TRBD1 matches at 10 bases. The CDR3 is 13 residues long. The V and J ends lost 7 bases and 6 bases, in that order; junction bases with no gene match: 5. CDR1 and CDR2 from the germline V gene are ENHRY and SYGVKD. The CDR3 region is CAIMGQGMDGYTF. The CDR3 coding sequence is TGTGCCATCATGGGACAGGGGATGGATGGCTACACCTTC.